Listed here are 6 T cell receptor beta chains from one sample, sequenced in a study of tissue T cells after allogeneic stem cell transplantation. Here immunoSEQ multiplex PCR was the method, and the copy in TCRdb shows in-frame clones only, minus some. Among around 2,400 clones listed, more than 55% were seen once. Sequencing was carried out using gut tissue. The receptors here all came from a female BALB/c mouse in good health. The strain's MHC haplotype is H2-d.

With regard to this clone: Gene names refer to mouse genes. The read is 1 residue too short to cover the CDR3 end, so that end is filled in from the germline J gene. The chain employs TRBV5 and TRBJ2-4; no definite D call. From germline, CDR1 is LGHNA and CDR2 YNLKQL (reference sequence). Trimming removed 0 bases at V and 0 bases at J, with 4 bases between. There are 14 residues in the CDR3. The CDR3 DNA, read in part, is TGTGCCAGCAGCCAAGAGGGAAGTCAAAACACCTTGTAC. Translated, it gives CASSQEGSQNTLY. The whole CDR3 sequence is CASSQEGSQNTLYF.

Details on this clone: Genes here carry mouse names. The read ends 1 residue shy of where the CDR3 ends; the end is completed using the germline J gene. The same CDR3 is also encoded by other DNA sequences in this sample. The rearrangement links TRBV24 to TRBJ2-3; D is uncertain. The CDR3 has 14 residues. The V end was cut by 4 bases, the J end by 3 bases, with 11 bases between. Germline CDR1 reads KGHTA; CDR2 reads FRNEEI. The CDR3 is CASSPASSAETLYF. The covered CDR3 bases are TGTGCCAGCAGTCCGGCCTCTAGCGCAGAAACGCTGTAT.

Regarding this clone: Gene and germline names: mouse. The observed sequence ends 1 residue before the CDR3 terminus, with the missing tail filled in from the germline J gene. The gene calls are TRBV31 and TRBJ1-3, with D uncertain. CDR3 size: 15 residues. Trimming removed 1 base at V and 0 bases at J, with 10 bases between. CDR1 GKSSPN and CDR2 SITVG come from the germline V gene. The sequenced part of the CDR3 DNA is TGTGCCTGGAGTCCCCCGGTGGGTTCTGGAAATACGCTCTAT. Protein product: CAWSPPVGSGNTLY. The entire CDR3 sequence reads CAWSPPVGSGNTLYF. Full variable domain (missing parts from reference TRBV31 and TRBJ1-3): AQTIHQWPVAEIKAVGSPLSLGCTIKGKSSPNLYWYWQATGGTLQQLFYSITVGQVESVVQLNLSASRPKDDQFILSTEKLLLSHSGFYLCAWSPPVGSGNTLYFGEGSRLIVV.

A remark on this clone: Mouse gene names and germline throughout. The read stops 1 residue short of the end of the CDR3; the missing end is completed from the germline J gene. The chain carries TRBV19 and TRBJ2-7; 8 nucleotides line up with TRBD2. J lost 4 bases, V lost 1 base, and 4 bases had no gene match. The CDR3 is 14 residues long. Germline V lookup: CDR1 FNHDT, CDR2 SITEND (reference sequence). CDR3 bases read: TGTGCCAGCAGTATAAGTGGGGGGGGTTATGAACAGTAC. It specifies CASSISGGGYEQY. The CDR3 reads in full as CASSISGGGYEQYF. The full variable domain, its missing parts supplied by reference TRBV19 and TRBJ2-7, is GGIITQTPKFLIGQEGQKLTLKCQQNFNHDTMYWYRQDSGKGLRLIYYSITENDLQKGDLSEGYDASREKKSSFSLTVTSAQKNEMAVFLCASSISGGGYEQYFGPGTRLTVL.

This clone was detected a few times. Gene names denote mouse genes. The read is 1 residue too short to cover the CDR3 end, so that end is filled in from the germline J gene. The rearrangement links TRBV24 to TRBJ2-3; D call uncertain. This CDR3 has 13 residues. Germline CDR1 KGHTA, CDR2 FRNEEI. Trimming took 0 bases from V and 3 from J, leaving 4 bases between them. The CDR3 sequence: CASSLYPAETLYF. The CDR3 bases that were read are TGTGCCAGCAGTCTGTATCCCGCAGAAACGCTGTAT.

In the case of this clone: The junction does not match germline at one end; this may be a read error. Mouse names are used for the genes. The CDR3 is cut off 1 residue early in the read; its end comes from the germline J gene. The chain employs TRBV4 and TRBJ2-7; TRBD2 matches 9 bases. The CDR3 has 14 amino acids. CDR1 is LGHDT and CDR2 is YNNKQL in the germline V gene (reference sequence). Incomplete CDR3 DNA: TGTGCCGGCAGCTCGCGACTGGGGGTCTATGAACAGTAC. Protein sequence: CAGSSRLGVYEQY. The whole CDR3 protein reads CAGSSRLGVYEQYF.